This passage covers 23 T cell receptor beta chains from one sample sequenced in a study of T cells expressing NK-cell markers. TCRdb reprocessed the 5' RACE reads and stores each CDR3 protein as one record, lacking DNA. Here the sample table reports about 260,000 distinct CDR3 sequences. Input material: blood T cells: a sorted CD56 or NKG2C T cell subset, CD4+ or CD8+ T cells, or bulk PBMC T cells (not recorded which). Every receptor here comes from a man aged 18 to 29 in good health.

J is TRBJ2-1 and V is TRBV10-3; there is no DNA to check the TCRdb D call of TRBD2. The CDR3 loop spans 16 amino acids. Germline CDR1 is ENHRY and CDR2 is SYGVKD. CDR3 sequence reads: CAIGSGRASSYNEQFF.

J is TRBJ2-1 and V is TRBV20-1; the TRBD2 assignment by TCRdb is unverifiable without DNA. Per germline, CDR1 DFQATT and CDR2 SNEGSKA (reference sequence). This CDR3 comprises 14 residues. The CDR3 here is CSAGTKGPYNEQFF.

V gene TRBV6-2 or TRBV6-3 combines with J gene TRBJ2-1; the TCRdb D gene call, TRBD1, has no DNA to confirm it. The germline V gene has CDR1 MNHEY and CDR2 SVGEGT. This CDR3 has 14 residues. The CDR3 sequence: CASTRGLTGGEQFF.

V and J are TRBV4-2 and TRBJ2-1; TCRdb's assignment of TRBD2 cannot be checked, as there is no DNA. The CDR3 is 15 residues long. Germline V gene data show CDR1 as LGHNA and CDR2 as YNFKEQ. The chain's CDR3 is CASSQDWGTNNEQFF.

V gene TRBV2 combines with J gene TRBJ2-2; the D call of TRBD1 rests on TCRdb alone, since no DNA is present to check it. This CDR3 spans 16 amino acids. From germline, CDR1 is SNHLY and CDR2 FYNNEI. The chain's CDR3 is CARRKLPGQGAGELFF.

This sequence joins TRBV6-5 and TRBJ2-5; there is no DNA to check the TCRdb D call of TRBD1. Germline V gene sequence: CDR1 MNHEY, CDR2 SVGAGI. This CDR3 spans 12 amino acids. The chain's CDR3 is CASSPSPGSQYF.

The rearrangement uses TRBV29-1 and TRBJ2-1; TCRdb names TRBD2, which stays unverified in the absence of DNA. Germline V gene data show CDR1 as SQVTM and CDR2 as ANQGSEA. The CDR3 is 14 amino acids. The CDR3 spells CSVGGGRAVQEQFF.

This rearrangement joins TRBV20-1 to TRBJ1-5; TCRdb returns TRBD1, unconfirmable since there is no DNA. The CDR3 is 14 residues long. The germline CDR1 and CDR2 sequences are DFQATT and SNEGSKA (reference sequence). The CDR3 region is CSAKTASGTQPQHF.

This chain's CDR3 is CSVQLAGRRGELFF. J is TRBJ2-2 and V is TRBV29-1; TCRdb indicates TRBD2, and absent DNA this call remains unverified. Germline-derived CDR1 and CDR2 are SQVTM and ANQGSEA. The CDR3 has 14 residues.

The rearrangement uses TRBV11-2 and TRBJ2-2; checking the TCRdb D call of TRBD1 is not possible without DNA. Per the germline V gene, CDR1 is SGHAT and CDR2 is FQNNGV. The CDR3 has 18 residues. This CDR3 is CASKPFLGQTEGAGELFF.

The CDR3 loop is CSARDITGTGFYNEQFF. The rearrangement joins TRBV20-1 to TRBJ2-1; the TRBD1 assignment by TCRdb is unverifiable without DNA. From germline, CDR1 is DFQATT and CDR2 SNEGSKA (reference sequence). CDR3 length equals 17 residues.

The V and J genes are TRBV7-2 and TRBJ1-1. Per germline, CDR1 SGHTA and CDR2 FQGNSA. The length of the CDR3 is 15 residues. The CDR3 protein is CASTISPSAGTEAFF.

V usage is TRBV18 and J usage is TRBJ2-7; TCRdb's D gene call, TRBD1, goes unchecked for lack of DNA. The germline V gene encodes CDR1 KGHSH and CDR2 LQKENI. The CDR3 is 15 amino acids. This CDR3 is CASSPRDRGYYEQYF. Full variable domain (remainder filled in from reference TRBV18 and TRBJ2-7): NAGVMQNPRHLVRRRGQEARLRCSPMKGHSHVYWYRQLPEEGLKFMVYLQKENIIDESGMPKERFSAEFPKEGPSILRIQQVVRGDSAAYFCASSPRDRGYYEQYFGPGTRLTVT.

The rearrangement joins TRBV7-6 to TRBJ2-2; as DNA is missing, the TRBD2 call by TCRdb cannot be tested. Germline V gives CDR1 SGHVS, CDR2 FNYEAQ. The CDR3 extends over 17 amino acids. The CDR3 sequence is CASSLALGGTNTGELFF. Variable domain in full (rest from reference TRBV7-6 and TRBJ2-2): GAGVSQSPRYKVTKRGQDVALRCDPISGHVSLYWYRQALGQGPEFLTYFNYEAQQDKSGLPNDRFSAERPEGSISTLTIQRTEQRDSAMYRCASSLALGGTNTGELFFGEGSRLTVL.

This chain connects TRBV3-1 to TRBJ1-2; as DNA is missing, the TRBD1 call by TCRdb cannot be tested. This CDR3 has 13 residues. CDR1 and CDR2 (germline): LGHDT, YNNKEL (reference sequence). This chain's CDR3 is CASSHEGSHGYTF.

The chain joins TRBV6-5 to TRBJ2-7; the D call of TRBD2 rests on TCRdb alone, since no DNA is present to check it. This CDR3 region has 14 residues. From germline, CDR1 is MNHEY and CDR2 SVGAGI. CDR3 region: CASSYSGRENEQYF.

The J gene is TRBJ1-5, the V gene TRBV6-2 or TRBV6-3; checking the TCRdb D call of TRBD1 is not possible without DNA. The CDR3 is 14 residues long. Per the germline V gene, CDR1 is MNHEY and CDR2 is SVGEGT. The chain's CDR3 is CASTFDRGNQPQHF.

The rearrangement links TRBV7-3 to TRBJ2-2; without DNA, the TCRdb call of TRBD2 cannot be checked. In germline, CDR1 is SGHTA, CDR2 FQGTGA. CDR3 size: 17 residues. The CDR3 protein is CASSLGAGTSGTGELFF.

The chain combines TRBV20-1 with TRBJ2-2. The germline V gene encodes CDR1 DFQATT and CDR2 SNEGSKA (reference sequence). The CDR3 runs to 13 residues. The chain's CDR3 is CSARTLGAGELFF.

V gene TRBV7-2 combines with J gene TRBJ1-5; the TCRdb call, TRBD1, lacks DNA for checking. The CDR3 is made up of 16 amino acids. Germline CDR1 is SGHTA and CDR2 is FQGNSA. CDR3 in amino acids: CASSLGGRGISQPQHF.

The chain joins TRBV5-1 to TRBJ2-4; TCRdb outputs TRBD1, but without DNA this stays unchecked. Germline V gene data show CDR1 as SGHRS and CDR2 as YFSETQ. The CDR3 length is 16 residues. CDR3 residues: CASSLEGQPAKNIQYF.

The chain is built from TRBV3-1 and TRBJ2-1; TCRdb gives TRBD2 as the D gene, but with no DNA this cannot be confirmed. Germline CDR1 and CDR2: LGHDT and YNNKEL (reference sequence). This CDR3 has 17 amino acids. The CDR3 sequence is CASSQGGRRVGHNEQFF.

The chain joins TRBV4-1 to TRBJ2-5. Germline V gives CDR1 MGHRA, CDR2 YSYEKL. This CDR3 has 13 residues. The CDR3 reads CASSLWVLETQYF.